What follows are 3 T cell receptor beta chains derived from one specimen sequenced in a study of shared clonotypes between healthy human individuals. TCRdb's table, derived via immunoSEQ multiplex PCR, lists solely in-frame clones and lacks some. Here the sample spans some 380,000 clones, roughly 96% being singletons. The sample was memory CD8+ T cells sorted from blood. Subset described: CD45RO+ cells pooled with CCR7-negative TemRA cells. Receptors were obtained from a man younger than 40 in good health.

This sequence joins TRBV5-1 and TRBJ2-1; the D call may be TRBD1 or TRBD2 (5 bases each). This CDR3 spans 16 amino acids. Germline assignment: CDR1 SGHRS and CDR2 YFSETQ. The V and J ends lost 4 bases and 0 bases respectively, with 14 bases between them. The CDR3 DNA is TGCGCCAGCAGCCTTCGCCCGGGGCCCTCCTACAATGAGCAGTTCTTC. It codes for CASSLRPGPSYNEQFF. Looking up the rest from reference TRBV5-1 and TRBJ2-1 gives the full variable domain: KAGVTQTPRYLIKTRGQQVTLSCSPISGHRSVSWYQQTPGQGLQFLFEYFSETQRNKGNFPGRFSGRQFSNSRSEMNVSTLELGDSALYLCASSLRPGPSYNEQFFGPGTRLTVL.

The chain joins TRBV7-3 to TRBJ2-6; D is undetermined. Germline V gene lookup returns CDR1 SGHTA and CDR2 FQGTGA. V was cut by 6 bases and J by 3 bases, with 9 bases left in between. This CDR3 spans 14 amino acids. This CDR3 is CASSPHGGANVLTF. The CDR3 DNA sequence: TGTGCCAGCAGTCCCCACGGTGGGGCCAACGTCCTGACTTTC.

The chain links TRBV7-3 to TRBJ2-1; no firm D call. Germline assignment: CDR1 SGHTA and CDR2 FQGTGA. CDR3 length: 17 amino acids. Between the trimmed V and J ends, which lost 4 bases and 6 bases, there was a span of 22 bases. For the CDR3, the DNA is TGTGCCAGCAGCTCCGAAGGTAGCTCACGCGCCTCCAATGAGCAGTTCTTC. Translating it yields CASSSEGSSRASNEQFF.